Listed here is a single TCR beta chain. These data come from a study of blood T cell repertoires in COVID-19. The wider study: From the United States, Italy and Spain came samples of acute and convalescent COVID-19. PBMCs, B-cell-depleted T cells, or T cells provided the cDNA or gDNA that made up the material.

In the authors' workflow: Nucleated cell counts were estimated from reference gene primer amplification. The protocol was immunoSEQ multiplex PCR, while the TCRdb copy is restricted to in-frame clones and leaves out a portion. The DNA was the basis for D and trimming; V, J and clone size are from that table. The table lists around 270,000 clones, 80% to 90% of them singletons. Source material: peripheral blood. The sequence was collected from a woman between 50 and 59 years old with acute or convalescent COVID-19.

In DNA form, the CDR3 reads TGTGCCAGCAGTCCCGGGACAGAAGAGACCCAGTACTTC. Protein product: CASSPGTEETQYF. The rearrangement uses TRBV2 and TRBJ2-5; 7 bases map to TRBD1. V was pared by 5 bases and J by 3 bases, with 3 bases of the junction left unmatched. The CDR3 consists of 13 residues. Germline V CDR1 and CDR2: SNHLY, FYNNEI.